This T cell receptor beta chain was observed in a study of blood T cells in healthy people across ages (dated by TCRdb to 2014 to 2015). Background on the whole study: In model experiments, template switching captured about one uniquely barcoded TCR beta cDNA molecule for every two T cells. Using deep sequencing normalized with unique cDNA molecular identifiers, the study measured how TCR beta repertoire diversity changes with age. The donors were split into four age groups: young (average 16 years), middle-aged (more than 35), aged (about 62) and long-lived (roughly 86). To avoid experimental bias, donors of different ages were randomly spread across the sequencing lanes. Two additional independent replicas of 1 million unique cDNA reads from the same blood draw were analyzed for two donors (one aged 18 to 30 and one aged 80 or older).

Library preparation used 5' RACE. Sequencing was carried out with an Illumina HiSeq 2500. The second PCR ran for about 6 to 12 cycles and used a J-beta primer mix along with a sample-barcoded 5' primer. A template-switch 5' adaptor carrying 12 random nucleotides introduced a unique molecular identifier onto each TCR beta cDNA molecule. At least 2.5 million CDR3-containing paired-end reads were obtained from each sample. First-strand cDNA synthesis was performed from all RNA using the Mint cDNA synthesis kit, with priming by a TRBC-specific oligonucleotide. All cDNA was treated with uracil-DNA glycosylase and then went through a first 18-cycle PCR with the universal primers M1SS and BC2_uni_R. Per the authors' processing: Each sample was normalized by randomly selecting 1 million high-quality reads, each carrying a distinct molecular identifier. Reads with shared molecular identifiers were discarded instead of being binned into consensus sequences. MiTCR, set to a Q25 quality threshold and the strictest error-elimination algorithm, was used for CDR3 identification, clonotype clustering and error correction. Lower-bound total TCR beta diversity was estimated with a nonparametric unseen species model using Euler transformation. TCRdb ran its own pipeline on the public reads, namely fastp trimming at Q25 and MiXCR clone calling, and kept in-frame beta chains. Entries that share a CDR3 protein sequence are merged under the most common genes and DNA. The V and J calls here are based on TCRdb, not the publication. A total of more than 650,000 distinct CDR3 sequences appear in this sample, 53% of them only once. The ten biggest clones cover about 42% of the sample.

Summary of the overall study and its limitations: Bulk unsorted PBMC profiling prevented conclusive comparison of naive and antigen-experienced compartments. Estimates of total diversity based on one million sequenced T cells were considered lower bounds and underestimates. Compared with the aged group, more naive CD4+ T cells, fewer expanded clones and increased TCR diversity were shown by the long-lived group, suggesting age selection. Because donor CMV infection status was unknown, age-related changes in expanded clonotypes were potentially confounded. As age increased, observed TCR beta diversity per million T cells dropped in a roughly linear way, and a significant reduction was already evident by age 40. The percentage of naive T cells measured by flow cytometry correlated strongly with observed TCR beta diversity.

The CDR3 has 13 amino acids, counting the end cysteine and phenylalanine. The entry retains the CDR3 DNA only, 39 bases that are in frame from base 1. CDR1 SGHRS and CDR2 YFSETQ are derived from the germline V gene. The V and J ends are trimmed by 2 bases and 4 bases, leaving 9 bases between them. In this sample, this clonotype turned up a few times. The antigen it recognizes is unknown. The sample holds no much larger clone one base away, and base qualities are not on file. The donors were under 40 Caucasian individuals from Russia, aged roughly 6 to 95 years, who were systemically healthy. Each donor gave approximately 9.4 milliliters of peripheral blood, drawn into EDTA-treated Vacutainer tubes. PBMCs were isolated by Ficoll-Paque density-gradient centrifugation, with at least 6.5 million obtained per sample. Trizol reagent was used to extract total RNA from PBMCs, with at least 5 micrograms per sample. Naive CD45RAhigh/CD27high T cell percentages were measured by flow cytometry on a PBMC aliquot from every donor.

The sequence was obtained from a man older than 75 in good health. The V and J genes are TRBV5-1 and TRBJ1-2, with a weak D call of TRBD1 (6 bases match). The sample was blood. The bases read TGCGCCAGCAGCTTTACAGGGATCTATGGCTACACCTTC. This yields the protein CASSFTGIYGYTF.